The 28 T cell receptor beta chains reported below all come from one sample, sequenced in a study of control samples from healthy donors and cancer patients. Only in-frame clones appear in the TCRdb table, and some are missing; sequencing was by immunoSEQ multiplex PCR. This sample has more than 110,000 clones, with 80% to 95% found just once. The sequencing input was blood. All receptors come from a man aged 25 to 45 in good health.

This rearrangement joins TRBV7-2 to TRBJ2-3, with 10 bases lining up with TRBD2. In germline, CDR1 is SGHTA, CDR2 FQGNSA. The CDR3 has 16 residues. The trim removed 5 bases at V and 2 bases at J, leaving 7 bases unmatched. In nucleotides, the CDR3 is TGTGCCAGCAGCCCGCCTAGCGGGAGAACCACAGATACGCAGTATTTT. This sequence encodes CASSPPSGRTTDTQYF.

The rearrangement joins TRBV6-5 to TRBJ2-1, with unresolved D. The CDR3 totals 13 residues. V was shortened by 6 bases and J by 2 bases, with 8 bases between the two germline ends. Germline V gene lookup returns CDR1 MNHEY and CDR2 SVGAGI. DNA for the CDR3: TGTGCCAGCAGACTGCCTACCTACAATGAGCAGTTCTTC. The encoded protein is CASRLPTYNEQFF.

The chain couples TRBV6-2 or TRBV6-3 to TRBJ1-1; TRBD1 matches at 7 bases. V lost 6 bases, J lost 8 bases, and 6 bases stayed unmatched. This CDR3 is built from 12 residues. Germline lookup yields CDR1 MNHEY and CDR2 SVGEGT. The CDR3 is CASSPRGREAFF. DNA for the CDR3: TGTGCCAGCAGCCCTAGGGGGCGGGAAGCTTTCTTT.

The chain uses TRBV29-1 and TRBJ2-2; D is ambiguous. Germline CDR1 SQVTM, CDR2 ANQGSEA. Trimming pared 3 bases from V and 3 bases from J, leaving 5 bases between. CDR3 length: 12 amino acids. CDR3 in DNA: TGCAGCGTTGACCACTACACCGGGGAGCTGTTTTTT. Translated, it gives CSVDHYTGELFF.

V is TRBV29-1 and J is TRBJ2-1, with 8 bases matching TRBD1. Germline trimming cut 6 bases from V and 3 bases from J; bases unmatched to any gene: 7. The CDR3 runs to 14 residues. CDR1 SQVTM and CDR2 ANQGSEA come from the germline V gene. CDR3 sequence (DNA): TGCAGCGTGCCGGGACAGGAGATCTACAATGAGCAGTTCTTC. This translates into CSVPGQEIYNEQFF.

Worth noting for this clone: One end of the junction is discordant with germline, which a read error may explain. The gene calls are TRBV7-3 and TRBJ2-7; 8 bases align to TRBD1. This CDR3 is 12 amino acids long. Germline values: CDR1 SGHTA, CDR2 FQGTGA. The CDR3, as DNA: TGTGCCAGCAGCTTAACGACACGGACAGGGACCTTC. It is translated as CASSLTTRTGTF.

The chain carries TRBV4-3 and TRBJ2-1, with unresolved D. V lost 0 bases and J 8 bases, leaving 14 bases between the germline ends. The CDR3 spans 15 residues. Germline assignment: CDR1 LGHNA and CDR2 YSLEER. The chain's CDR3 is CASSQEKTARHEQFF. In DNA, the CDR3 is TGCGCCAGCAGCCAAGAAAAAACTGCTCGCCATGAGCAGTTCTTC.

The V call is TRBV13, the J call TRBJ2-1; 14 bases map to TRBD2. The germline gives CDR1 PRHDT, CDR2 FYEKMQ (reference sequence). The CDR3 spans 16 residues. Trimming at V came to 5 bases and at J to 7 bases, leaving 7 bases not matched to a gene. CDR3 loop: CASSALTSGRGNEQFF. CDR3 nucleotides: TGTGCCAGCAGCGCACTGACTAGCGGGAGGGGTAATGAGCAGTTCTTC.

The genes are TRBV10-3 and TRBJ2-3; no definite D call. The germline CDR1 and CDR2 sequences are ENHRY and SYGVKD. Trimming stripped 3 bases from V and 7 bases from J, with 8 bases between. The CDR3 covers 12 residues. CDR3 amino acids: CAISEGINTQYF. CDR3 DNA sequence: TGTGCCATCAGTGAAGGTATAAATACGCAGTATTTT.

V gene TRBV9 combines with J gene TRBJ1-1; 10 bases align to TRBD1. J lost 1 base, V lost 6 bases, and 3 bases had no gene match. Germline V gene data show CDR1 as SGDLS and CDR2 as YYNGEE. The CDR3 runs 14 residues. The CDR3 reads CASTRQGANTEAFF. As DNA, the CDR3 is TGTGCCAGCACAAGACAGGGGGCGAACACTGAAGCTTTCTTT.

CDR3 residues: CASSRPGQGAYEQYF. DNA of the CDR3: TGTGCCAGCAGCCGCCCGGGACAGGGGGCTTACGAGCAGTACTTC. The J gene is TRBJ2-7, the V gene TRBV7-2, with 12 bases identical to TRBD1. Trimming cost V 5 bases and J 4 bases; bases outside gene matches: 6. Germline V lookup: CDR1 SGHTA, CDR2 FQGNSA. CDR3 length: 15 amino acids.

This clone has just one count. The rearrangement joins TRBV28 to TRBJ1-2; tentative D call: TRBD1 (6 bases). This CDR3 is 14 amino acids long. Per germline, CDR1 MDHEN and CDR2 SYDVKM. Trimming left V 6 bases short and J 3 bases short, with 14 bases between. The CDR3 sequence: CASRKRGGDYGYTF. The CDR3 region has the DNA TGTGCCAGCAGGAAGAGAGGGGGGGACTATGGCTACACCTTC.

The V and J genes are TRBV4-3 and TRBJ1-3, with TRBD1 as a possible D gene (6 bases). CDR3 length: 16 residues. Germline V gene lookup returns CDR1 LGHNA and CDR2 YSLEER. Trimming pared 1 base from V and 1 base from J, leaving 11 bases between. The CDR3 DNA reads as TGCGCCAGCAGCCAAGGGACAGCCGTATCTGGAAACACCATATATTTT. The encoded protein is CASSQGTAVSGNTIYF.

V is TRBV19 and J is TRBJ2-5; 10 bases map to TRBD1. Germline CDR1 LNHDA, CDR2 SQIVND (reference sequence). The CDR3 has 15 residues. V shed 7 bases and J 5 bases; nucleotides not matched to a gene: 10. This CDR3 is CASTPRDRGSETQYF. The DNA of the CDR3 is TGTGCCAGTACCCCACGGGACAGGGGATCGGAGACCCAGTACTTC.

This chain connects TRBV4-1 to TRBJ1-6; a possible D gene is TRBD1 (5 bases). Germline loops: CDR1 MGHRA, CDR2 YSYEKL. Trimming cost V 3 bases and J 2 bases, with 8 bases left between them. The CDR3 runs 15 residues. The CDR3 spells CASSHKGAYNSPLHF. The CDR3 DNA sequence: TGCGCCAGCAGCCATAAAGGGGCCTATAATTCACCCCTCCACTTT.

The chain combines TRBV7-2 with TRBJ1-3; D is uncertain. CDR1 and CDR2 (germline): SGHTA, FQGNSA. The V end lost 5 bases, the J end lost 0 bases, and 11 bases lay between the germline ends. CDR3 size: 15 residues. Written as DNA, the CDR3 is TGTGCCAGCAGCCCGCTGGCGAGCTCTGGAAACACCATATATTTT. This gives the protein CASSPLASSGNTIYF. Supplemented by reference TRBV7-2 and TRBJ1-3, the full variable domain reads GAGVSQSPSNKVTEKGKDVELRCDPISGHTALYWYRQSLGQGLEFLIYFQGNSAPDKSGLPSDRFSAERTGGSVSTLTIQRTQQEDSAVYLCASSPLASSGNTIYFGEGSWLTVV.

This chain connects TRBV29-1 to TRBJ2-5, with D unclear. Germline-derived CDR1 and CDR2 are SQVTM and ANQGSEA. Trimming removed 3 bases from V and 4 bases from J, with 6 bases in between. This CDR3 region has 11 residues. CDR3 residues: CSVEGVETQYF. The CDR3 DNA follows: TGCAGCGTTGAGGGCGTAGAGACCCAGTACTTC.

This clone was seen once. This chain uses TRBV3-1 (or the pseudogene TRBV3-2) with TRBJ1-1, with 11 bases identical to TRBD1. The CDR3 sequence is 14 residues long. Looked up from germline, CDR1 is LGHDT and CDR2 is YNNKEL (reference sequence). Losses at the gene ends were 2 bases for V and 8 bases for J; bases not matched to a gene: 4. CDR3 loop: CASSQMGDRGEAFF. DNA for the CDR3: TGTGCCAGCAGCCAAATGGGGGACAGGGGGGAAGCTTTCTTT.

This clone came up a few times. The rearrangement joins TRBV6-4 to TRBJ2-1; 11 bases line up with TRBD2. The length of the CDR3 is 15 residues. After removal of 5 bases from V and 4 bases from J, the junction contained 4 bases not matched to a gene. CDR1 and CDR2 from the germline V gene are MRHNA and SNTAGT. The CDR3 region is CASSPGTSGYNEQFF. CDR3 coding DNA: TGTGCCAGCAGTCCCGGGACTAGCGGTTACAATGAGCAGTTCTTC.

The chain joins TRBV2 to TRBJ2-1; D uncertain. CDR1 and CDR2 (germline): SNHLY, FYNNEI. Trimming took 6 bases from V and 4 from J, leaving 13 bases between them. This CDR3 contains 14 residues. The CDR3 sequence is CASSLGSLYNEQFF. CDR3 nucleotides: TGTGCCAGCAGCCTGGGGTCTTTGTACAATGAGCAGTTCTTC.

The chain couples TRBV9 to TRBJ2-5; D could derive from TRBD1 or TRBD2 (6 bases each). Germline CDR1 reads SGDLS; CDR2 reads YYNGEE. Trimming took 4 bases from V and 5 from J, leaving 15 bases between them. The CDR3 covers 14 residues. The DNA of the CDR3 is TGTGCCAGCAGCCAATGGGGGGCCTCGGAGACCCAGTACTTC. Translation: CASSQWGASETQYF.

The V call is TRBV3-1 (or the pseudogene TRBV3-2), the J call TRBJ2-7, with 8 positions matching TRBD1. The CDR3 is 15 amino acids. Germline-derived CDR1 and CDR2 are LGHDT and YNNKEL (reference sequence). The V and J ends lost 1 base and 0 bases, in that order; junction bases with no gene match: 2. DNA of the CDR3: TGTGCCAGCAGCCAAGGACAGGGGAGCTCCTACGAGCAGTACTTC. As protein: CASSQGQGSSYEQYF.

J is TRBJ2-7 and V is TRBV6-1; D unclear. Germline CDR1 MNHNS, CDR2 SASEGT. The CDR3 sequence is 14 residues long. Trimming shortened V by 2 bases and J by 3 bases, and 11 bases separated the two germline ends. CDR3 region: CASSESTLFYEQYF. The CDR3 nucleotides read TGTGCCAGCAGTGAATCGACGTTGTTCTACGAGCAGTACTTC.

The CDR3 coding sequence is TGTGCCAGCAGCCATGAGGGAGGCACTCAGTTCTTC. Its protein product is CASSHEGGTQFF. This chain uses TRBV3-1 (or the pseudogene TRBV3-2) with TRBJ2-1, with TRBD2 as a possible D gene (6 bases). Trimming removed 3 bases from V and 13 bases from J, with 13 bases in between. Germline values: CDR1 LGHDT, CDR2 YNNKEL (reference sequence). CDR3 length: 12 amino acids.

CDR3 DNA sequence: TGTGCCAGCAGTGCGACGACAGGGGCGCCCACTGAAGCTTTCTTT. Translation: CASSATTGAPTEAFF. This chain joins TRBV6-4 and TRBJ1-1; 8 nucleotides match TRBD1. CDR3 size: 15 residues. CDR1 MRHNA and CDR2 SNTAGT come from the germline V gene. With 4 bases clipped from V and 4 bases from J, the junction kept 8 bases outside the gene matches.

To note about this clone: The same CDR3 is also encoded by other DNA sequences in this sample. The chain is built from TRBV9 and TRBJ1-2; 8 positions match TRBD1. Germline assignment: CDR1 SGDLS and CDR2 YYNGEE. Trimming took 2 bases from V and 4 from J; bases not matched to a gene: 1. The CDR3 loop spans 13 amino acids. CDR3 in amino acids: CASSVGQGYGYTF. The CDR3 nucleotides read TGTGCCAGCAGCGTCGGACAGGGCTATGGCTACACCTTC.

The genes are TRBV19 and TRBJ1-1, with D perhaps matching TRBD1 (6 bases). Trimming cost V 0 bases and J 5 bases, with 7 bases left between them. There are 13 residues in the CDR3. Germline assignment: CDR1 LNHDA and CDR2 SQIVND (reference sequence). The CDR3 DNA reads TGTGCCAGTAGTATAGATAGGGGGACTGAAGCTTTCTTT. This translates into CASSIDRGTEAFF. The full variable domain, in which reference TRBV19 and TRBJ1-1 provide the parts outside the CDR3, is DGGITQSPKYLFRKEGQNVTLSCEQNLNHDAMYWYRQDPGQGLRLIYYSQIVNDFQKGDIAEGYSVSREKKESFPLTVTSAQKNPTAFYLCASSIDRGTEAFFGQGTRLTVV.

This chain connects TRBV29-1 to TRBJ2-3; 7 nucleotides line up with TRBD2. This CDR3 spans 17 amino acids. Germline CDR1 reads SQVTM; CDR2 reads ANQGSEA. V gave up 4 bases and J gave up 0 bases; unmatched junction bases: 13. In DNA form, the CDR3 reads TGCAGCGTTGTTCCGCCTCGGCTAGCGGTGAGCACAGATACGCAGTATTTT. As protein: CSVVPPRLAVSTDTQYF.